The sequence of this T cell receptor (beta chain) was determined in a study of radiotherapy plus CTLA-4 blockade in lung cancer. At the level of the study: Objective responses were documented in around a sixth of patients, with disease control in 25% to 35%. Study results and caveats: Increased serum interferon-beta after radiation also reportedly predicted response strongly. In blood, TCR clones derived from the tumor expanded after radiotherapy plus ipilimumab.

The protocol was immunoSEQ multiplex PCR, while the TCRdb copy is restricted to in-frame clones and leaves out a portion. The sample comprises about 98,000 clones, 80% to 85% of which are singletons, and around 3% rests with the top ten. Patients with chemo-refractory metastatic non-small-cell lung cancer received focal radiation plus CTLA-4 blockade with ipilimumab. With respect to this clone: Its antigen is unidentified.

Between the trimmed V and J ends, which lost 9 bases and 1 base, there was a span of 16 bases. The CDR3 spans 15 residues. Germline V gives CDR1 SGHTA, CDR2 FQGTGA. The receptor was derived from a human donor with non-small cell lung cancer who had a partial response to radiotherapy plus ipilimumab. Sequences were derived from peripheral blood, sampled from a patient treated with radiotherapy plus ipilimumab. This rearrangement joins TRBV7-3 to TRBJ2-1; D not resolved. As DNA, the CDR3 is TGTGCCAGGGCCCCCGAGCAGGCGTCCTACAATGAGCAGTTCTTC. Residues: CARAPEQASYNEQFF. The full variable domain, in which reference TRBV7-3 and TRBJ2-1 provide the parts outside the CDR3, is GAGVSQTPSNKVTEKGKYVELRCDPISGHTALYWYRQSLGQGPEFLIYFQGTGAADDSGLPNDRFFAVRPEGSVSTLKIQRTERGDSAVYLCARAPEQASYNEQFFGPGTRLTVL.